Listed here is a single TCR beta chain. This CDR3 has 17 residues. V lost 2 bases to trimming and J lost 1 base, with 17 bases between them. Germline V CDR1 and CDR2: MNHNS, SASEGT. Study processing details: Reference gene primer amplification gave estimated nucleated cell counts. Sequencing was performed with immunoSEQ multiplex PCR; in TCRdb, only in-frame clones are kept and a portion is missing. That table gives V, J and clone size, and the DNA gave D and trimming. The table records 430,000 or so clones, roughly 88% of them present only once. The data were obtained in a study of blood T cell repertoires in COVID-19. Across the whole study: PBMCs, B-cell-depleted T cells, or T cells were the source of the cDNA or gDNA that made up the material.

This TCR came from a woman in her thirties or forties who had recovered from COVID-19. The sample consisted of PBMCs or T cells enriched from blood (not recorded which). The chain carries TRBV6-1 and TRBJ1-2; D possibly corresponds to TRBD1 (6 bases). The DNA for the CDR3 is TGTGCCAGCAGTGAAAATGGCAGGACAGAACTTAACTATGGCTACACCTTC. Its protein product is CASSENGRTELNYGYTF.